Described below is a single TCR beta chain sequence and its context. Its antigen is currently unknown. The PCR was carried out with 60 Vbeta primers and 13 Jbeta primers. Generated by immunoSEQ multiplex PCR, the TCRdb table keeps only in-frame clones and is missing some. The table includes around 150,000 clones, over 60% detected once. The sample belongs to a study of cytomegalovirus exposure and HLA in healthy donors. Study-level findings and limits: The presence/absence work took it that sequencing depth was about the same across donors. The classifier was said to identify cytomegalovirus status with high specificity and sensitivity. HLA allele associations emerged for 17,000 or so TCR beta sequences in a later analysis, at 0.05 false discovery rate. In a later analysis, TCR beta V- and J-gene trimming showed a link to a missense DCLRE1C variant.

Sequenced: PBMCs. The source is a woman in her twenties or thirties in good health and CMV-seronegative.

The CDR3, as DNA: TGTGCCAGTAGTAGAGACAGGGGGCGTCAAGAGACCCAGTACTTC. Protein product: CASSRDRGRQETQYF. The chain is built from TRBV19 and TRBJ2-5, with 10 positions matching TRBD1. This CDR3 comprises 15 residues. After removal of 4 bases from V and 2 bases from J, the junction contained 4 bases not matched to a gene. From germline, CDR1 is LNHDA and CDR2 SQIVND (reference sequence).